These T cell receptor beta chains were read from a single sample in a study of Graves' ophthalmopathy and Graves' hyperthyroidism. Using its own MiXCR run on the multiplex PCR reads, TCRdb lists one record per CDR3 protein. The sample contains more than 1,000,000 distinct CDR3 sequences, about two fifths of which appear only once. The source material was peripheral blood or thyroid tissue (not recorded which). The receptor source for this set is an adult man with Graves' hyperthyroidism. Each CDR3 is given with its conserved first and last residue. The D gene is left open where the match is weak. Clone size is given for some rows only: seen once, a few or many times, or a class if the clone is expanded.

j_gene	v_gene	d_gene	abundance	CDR3aa	CDR3nt
TRBJ1-6	TRBV11-2	-	many	CASSPQEYNSPLHF	TGTGCCAGCAGCCCACAGGAGTATAATTCACCCCTCCACTTT
TRBJ2-7	TRBV12-3/TRBV12-4	TRBD1	-	CASSPRQGITSYEQYF	TGTGCCAGCAGCCCGCGACAGGGGATAACGTCCTACGAGCAGTACTTC
TRBJ2-5	TRBV10-2	-	few	CASSERQTQETQYF	TGCGCCAGCAGTGAGCGGCAGACACAAGAGACCCAGTACTTC
TRBJ1-1	TRBV6-1	-	many	CASSEARGREAFF	TGTGCCAGCAGTGAAGCGAGGGGACGTGAGGCTTTCTTT
TRBJ2-7	TRBV6-5	-	-	CASSGAGNYEQYF	TGTGCCAGCAGTGGCGCAGGAAACTACGAGCAGTACTTC
TRBJ1-1	TRBV29-1	TRBD1	-	CSVAQGASEAFF	TGCAGCGTTGCGCAGGGGGCGTCTGAAGCTTTCTTT
TRBJ2-5	TRBV29-1	-	-	CSVGFGQPQETQYF	TGCAGCGTTGGTTTCGGGCAGCCCCAAGAGACCCAGTACTTC
TRBJ2-5	TRBV7-8	TRBD1	-	CASSRRTGTLETQYF	TGTGCCAGCAGCCGTCGGACAGGGACCCTAGAGACCCAGTACTTC
TRBJ2-3	TRBV20-1	-	once	CSASLGAGTDTQYF	TGCAGTGCCTCTCTGGGGGCTGGCACAGATACGCAGTATTTT
TRBJ1-1	TRBV19	-	many	CASSIEQGVTEAFF	TGTGCCAGTAGTATAGAACAGGGTGTCACTGAAGCTTTCTTT
TRBJ1-6	TRBV7-2	-	-	CASSFRGGGGARSPLHF	TGTGCCAGCAGCTTTAGGGGCGGAGGTGGGGCGAGGTCACCCCTCCACTTT
TRBJ2-2	TRBV2	TRBD1	many	CASSDGTGITGELFF	TGTGCCAGCAGTGACGGGACAGGGATCACCGGGGAGCTGTTTTTT
TRBJ1-3	TRBV7-2	TRBD1	many	CASSRRTGLTGNTIYF	TGTGCCAGCAGCAGGCGGACAGGGCTTACTGGAAACACCATATATTTT
TRBJ2-7	TRBV20-1	TRBD2	many	CSASTSGGFVGEQYF	TGCAGTGCTAGCACTAGCGGGGGCTTCGTGGGTGAGCAGTACTTC
TRBJ2-7	TRBV7-2	-	-	CASSFGRGSNEQYF	TGTGCCAGCAGCTTTGGGAGAGGGAGCAACGAGCAGTACTTC
TRBJ2-7	TRBV20-1	-	-	CSAGTDSYEQYF	TGCAGTGCTGGGACTGATTCCTACGAGCAGTACTTC
TRBJ2-7	TRBV10-3	-	few	CAISESSKEQYF	TGTGCCATCAGTGAGTCGTCTAAGGAGCAGTACTTC
TRBJ2-7	TRBV13	-	many	CASSGRQAGEQYF	TGTGCCAGCAGCGGTCGACAGGCGGGCGAGCAGTACTTC
TRBJ2-7	TRBV6-6	-	-	CASSYFGHPDYEQYF	TGTGCCAGCAGTTACTTCGGACACCCGGACTACGAGCAGTACTTC
TRBJ2-7	TRBV11-2	TRBD2	-	CASSPRTSGSGEQYF	TGTGCCAGCAGCCCCCGGACTAGCGGGAGTGGCGAGCAGTACTTC
TRBJ1-2	TRBV7-2	-	-	CASSLEAAVGGYTF	TGTGCCAGCAGCTTAGAGGCAGCCGTGGGAGGCTACACCTTC
TRBJ1-3	TRBV20-1	-	few	CSATKRGGFSGNTIYF	TGCAGTGCTACAAAAAGGGGTGGCTTTTCTGGAAACACCATATATTTT
TRBJ2-3	TRBV24-1	-	few	CATSGFTGTQDTQYF	TGTGCCACCAGTGGATTCACAGGGACGCAGGATACGCAGTATTTT
TRBJ2-5	TRBV6-5	-	-	CASSYSILDQQETQYF	TGTGCCAGCAGTTACTCGATTTTAGACCAACAAGAGACCCAGTACTTC
TRBJ2-7	TRBV29-1	-	many	CSVREGSSYEQYF	TGCAGCGTTAGAGAGGGGTCCTCCTACGAGCAGTACTTC
TRBJ1-4	TRBV9	TRBD1	few	CASSVETGGEKLFF	TGTGCCAGCAGCGTAGAGACAGGGGGAGAAAAACTGTTTTTT
TRBJ2-7	TRBV7-2	TRBD1	many	CASRRDRVSYEQYF	TGTGCCAGCAGAAGGGACAGGGTCTCCTACGAGCAGTACTTC
TRBJ2-7	TRBV7-9	-	-	CASSSPHGTYEQYF	TGTGCCAGCAGCTCCCCCCACGGGACCTACGAGCAGTACTTC
TRBJ2-7	TRBV7-2	-	many	CASSSKTSREGGEQYF	TGTGCCAGCAGCTCTAAGACTTCCCGGGAAGGGGGCGAGCAGTACTTC
TRBJ1-6	TRBV25-1	-	once	CASRSQKGVASPLHF	TGTGCCAGCAGATCCCAGAAGGGGGTTGCTTCACCCCTCCACTTT
TRBJ1-5	TRBV15	-	-	CATSRGGGYSNQPQHF	TGTGCCACCAGCAGAGGTGGGGGATATAGCAATCAGCCCCAGCATTTT
TRBJ2-5	TRBV27	TRBD2	-	CASSLSWREGQETQYF	TGTGCCAGCAGCTTAAGCTGGCGGGAGGGCCAAGAGACCCAGTACTTC
TRBJ2-2	TRBV19	-	many	CATRYRVRDTGELFF	TGTGCCACCAGATACAGGGTTCGGGACACCGGGGAGCTGTTTTTT
TRBJ1-2	TRBV20-1	-	-	CSARFRDFGGYTF	TGCAGTGCTAGATTCAGGGACTTTGGTGGCTACACCTTC
TRBJ1-6	TRBV5-6	-	many	CASSSVGGYSPLHF	TGTGCCAGCAGCTCTGTGGGGGGCTATTCACCCCTCCACTTT
TRBJ1-2	TRBV11-2	-	many	CASSLTGVSLYGYTF	TGTGCCAGCAGCTTAACAGGCGTATCCCTCTATGGCTACACCTTC
TRBJ1-6	TRBV29-1	-	many	CSVETGPGSPLHF	TGCAGCGTTGAAACAGGGCCTGGTTCACCCCTCCACTTT
TRBJ1-2	TRBV12-3/TRBV12-4	-	few	CASSFSPDNYGYTF	TGTGCCAGCAGTTTCTCCCCAGATAACTATGGCTACACCTTC
TRBJ2-7	TRBV29-1	-	many	CSVEVGRYEQYF	TGCAGCGTTGAAGTGGGCAGGTACGAGCAGTACTTC
TRBJ2-7	TRBV2	-	-	CASSVGQMETSYEQYF	TGTGCCAGCAGTGTGGGACAAATGGAGACCTCCTACGAGCAGTACTTC
TRBJ1-4	TRBV10-3	-	once	CAISDQGSTNEKLFF	TGTGCCATCAGTGATCAGGGGTCAACTAATGAAAAACTGTTTTTT
TRBJ2-5	TRBV10-3	TRBD1	-	CAISSGQGEAYNEQLF	TGTGCCATCAGTTCGGGACAGGGGGAGGCCTACAATGAGCAGCTCTTC
TRBJ2-7	TRBV9	TRBD1	-	CASSPQQGTYEQYF	TGTGCCAGCAGCCCCCAACAGGGGACCTACGAGCAGTACTTC
TRBJ1-2	TRBV29-1	-	-	CSVDPPTRDYGYTF	TGCAGCGTTGACCCCCCAACGAGGGACTATGGCTACACCTTC
TRBJ1-3	TRBV20-1	-	many	CSAWIGNTIYF	TGCAGTGCCTGGATTGGAAACACCATATATTTT
TRBJ2-7	TRBV9	TRBD1	-	CASSPKSPLGTGFLDEQYF	TGTGCCAGCAGCCCGAAATCACCGCTCGGGACAGGGTTTTTGGACGAGCAGTACTTC
TRBJ2-2	TRBV7-8	-	many	CASSYRQWGAGELFF	TGTGCCAGCAGCTATCGACAGTGGGGCGCCGGGGAGCTGTTTTTT
TRBJ2-7	TRBV15	TRBD2	many	CATSRIAGVREQYF	TGTGCCACCAGCAGGATCGCGGGGGTTCGCGAGCAGTACTTC